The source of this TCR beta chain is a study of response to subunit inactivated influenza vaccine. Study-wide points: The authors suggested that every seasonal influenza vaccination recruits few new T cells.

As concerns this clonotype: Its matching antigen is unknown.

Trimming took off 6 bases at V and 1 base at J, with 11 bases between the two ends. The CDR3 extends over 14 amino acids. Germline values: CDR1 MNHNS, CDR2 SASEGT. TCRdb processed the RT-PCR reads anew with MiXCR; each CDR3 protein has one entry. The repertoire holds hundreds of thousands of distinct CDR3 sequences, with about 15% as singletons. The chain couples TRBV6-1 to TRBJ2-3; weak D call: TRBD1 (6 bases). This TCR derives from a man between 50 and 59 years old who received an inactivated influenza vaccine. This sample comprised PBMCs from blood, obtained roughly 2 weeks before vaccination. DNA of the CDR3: TGTGCCAGCAGACTCCAGGGGCGCACAGATACGCAGTATTTT. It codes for CASRLQGRTDTQYF.